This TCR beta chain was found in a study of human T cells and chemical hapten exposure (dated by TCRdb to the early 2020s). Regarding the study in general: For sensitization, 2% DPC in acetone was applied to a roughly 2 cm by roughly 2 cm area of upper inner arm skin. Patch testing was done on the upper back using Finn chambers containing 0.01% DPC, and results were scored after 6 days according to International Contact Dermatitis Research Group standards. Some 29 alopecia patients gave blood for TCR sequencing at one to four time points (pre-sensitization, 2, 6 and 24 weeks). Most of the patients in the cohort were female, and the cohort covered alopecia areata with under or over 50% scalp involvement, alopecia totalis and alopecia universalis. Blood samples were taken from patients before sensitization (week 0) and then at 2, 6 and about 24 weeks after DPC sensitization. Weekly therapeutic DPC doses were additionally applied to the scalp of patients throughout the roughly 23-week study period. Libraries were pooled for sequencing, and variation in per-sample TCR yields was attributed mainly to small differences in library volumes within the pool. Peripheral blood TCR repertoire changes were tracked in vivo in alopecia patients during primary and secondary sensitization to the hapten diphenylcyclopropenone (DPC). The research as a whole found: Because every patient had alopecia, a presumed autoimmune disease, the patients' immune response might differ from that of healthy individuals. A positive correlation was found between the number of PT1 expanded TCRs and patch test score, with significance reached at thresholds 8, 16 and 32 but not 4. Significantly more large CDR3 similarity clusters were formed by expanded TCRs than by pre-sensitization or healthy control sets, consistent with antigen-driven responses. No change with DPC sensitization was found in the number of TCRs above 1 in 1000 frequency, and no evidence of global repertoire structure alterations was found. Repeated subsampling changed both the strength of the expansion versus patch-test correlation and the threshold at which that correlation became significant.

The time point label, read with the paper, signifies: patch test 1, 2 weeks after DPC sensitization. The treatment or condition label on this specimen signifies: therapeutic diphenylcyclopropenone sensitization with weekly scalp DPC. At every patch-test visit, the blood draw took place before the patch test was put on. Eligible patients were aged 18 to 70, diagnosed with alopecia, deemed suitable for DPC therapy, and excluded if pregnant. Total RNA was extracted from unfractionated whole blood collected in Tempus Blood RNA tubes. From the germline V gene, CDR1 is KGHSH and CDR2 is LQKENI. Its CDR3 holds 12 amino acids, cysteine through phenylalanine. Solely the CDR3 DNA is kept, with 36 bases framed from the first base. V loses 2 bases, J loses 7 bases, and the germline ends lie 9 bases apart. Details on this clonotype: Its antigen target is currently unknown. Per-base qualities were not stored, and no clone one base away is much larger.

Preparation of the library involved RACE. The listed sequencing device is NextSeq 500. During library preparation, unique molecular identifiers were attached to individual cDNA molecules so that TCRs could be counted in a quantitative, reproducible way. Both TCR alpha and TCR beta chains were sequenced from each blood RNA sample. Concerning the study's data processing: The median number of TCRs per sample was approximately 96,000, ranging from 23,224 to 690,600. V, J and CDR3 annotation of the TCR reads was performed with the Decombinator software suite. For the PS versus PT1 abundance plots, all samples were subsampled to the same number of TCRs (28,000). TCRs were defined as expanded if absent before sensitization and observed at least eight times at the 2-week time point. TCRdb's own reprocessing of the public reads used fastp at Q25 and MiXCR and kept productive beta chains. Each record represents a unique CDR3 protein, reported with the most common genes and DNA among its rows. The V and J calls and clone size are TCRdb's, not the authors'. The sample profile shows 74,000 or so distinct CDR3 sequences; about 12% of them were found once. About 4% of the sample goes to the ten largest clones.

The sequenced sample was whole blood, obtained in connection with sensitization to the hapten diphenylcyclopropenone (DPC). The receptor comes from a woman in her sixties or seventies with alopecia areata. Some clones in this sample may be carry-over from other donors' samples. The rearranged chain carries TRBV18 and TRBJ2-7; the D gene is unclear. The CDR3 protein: CASSPSSREQYF. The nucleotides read TGTGCCAGCTCACCATCCTCGAGGGAGCAGTACTTC.